What follows is one TCR beta chain and its context. Its antigen remains unknown. The CDR3 runs to 15 residues. CDR1 LGHNT and CDR2 FRNRAP come from the germline V gene. Trimming cost V 8 bases and J 5 bases; bases outside gene matches: 11. Isolation yielded PBMCs, at least 7 million per sample, in every case. This entry belongs to a study of blood T cells in healthy people across ages. Study outcomes and limitations: Observed TCR beta diversity per million T cells went down as age went up. This fall followed a roughly linear course with age.

The authors ran a second PCR of about 6 to 12 cycles using a sample-barcoded 5' primer and a J-beta primer mix. Every single cDNA molecule received a tag from a template-switch adaptor with 12 random nucleotides. Any given sample supplied a minimum of 2.5 million CDR3-containing paired-end reads. TCRdb re-analysed the 5' RACE reads in MiXCR, keeping a single row per CDR3 protein. The sample contains roughly 800,000 distinct CDR3 sequences, roughly 64% of which appear only once. The sequenced material came from blood. The source of this sequence is a man younger than 45 in good health. This chain links TRBV12-5 with TRBJ2-5, with 10 bases aligning to TRBD1. The CDR3, as DNA: TGTGCTAGTCGACTCGGACAGGGGGGGAGTGAGACCCAGTACTTC. Amino acid sequence: CASRLGQGGSETQYF.